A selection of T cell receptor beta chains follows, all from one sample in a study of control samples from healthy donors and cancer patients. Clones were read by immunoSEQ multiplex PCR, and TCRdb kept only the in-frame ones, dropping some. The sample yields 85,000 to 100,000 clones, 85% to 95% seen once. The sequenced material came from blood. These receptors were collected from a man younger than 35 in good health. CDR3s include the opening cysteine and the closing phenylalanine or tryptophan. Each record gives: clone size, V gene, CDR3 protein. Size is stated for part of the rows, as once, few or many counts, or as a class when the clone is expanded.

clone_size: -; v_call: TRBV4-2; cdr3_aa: CASSQPGQGAEGYEKLFF
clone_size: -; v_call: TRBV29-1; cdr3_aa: CSVEDGEVYGYTF
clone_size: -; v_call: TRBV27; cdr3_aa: CASSLDRANGYTF
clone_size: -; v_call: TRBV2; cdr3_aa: CASSQNRGQDTEAFF
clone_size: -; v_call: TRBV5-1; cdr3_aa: CASRTGTGGIYAGNTIYF
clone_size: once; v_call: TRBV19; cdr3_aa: CASGAGGGQPQHF
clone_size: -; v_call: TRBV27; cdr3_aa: CASSLGLGTYEQYF
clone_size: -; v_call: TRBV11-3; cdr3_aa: CASSPSVWGDTQYF
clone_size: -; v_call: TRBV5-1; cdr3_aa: CASSFNAEANYGYTF
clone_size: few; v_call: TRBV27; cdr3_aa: CASSSDRGQQPQHF
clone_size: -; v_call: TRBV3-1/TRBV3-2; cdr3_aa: CASSQVLMNTEAFF
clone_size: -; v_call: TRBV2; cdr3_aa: CASSPRGTQPQHF
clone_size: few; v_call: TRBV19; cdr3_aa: CASKDGVGFYGYTF
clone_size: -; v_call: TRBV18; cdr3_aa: CASSQGRPLTEAFF
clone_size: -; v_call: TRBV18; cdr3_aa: CASSPAGGVMNTEAFF
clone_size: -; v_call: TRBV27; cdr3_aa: CASSFTFLGTEAFF
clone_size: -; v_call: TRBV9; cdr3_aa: CASSVGGAYGYTF
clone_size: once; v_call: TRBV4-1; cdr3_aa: CASSQDREGNIQYF
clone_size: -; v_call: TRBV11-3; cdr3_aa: CASSRTSGNTGELFF
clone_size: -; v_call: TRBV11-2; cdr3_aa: CASSLGLDSSYEQYF
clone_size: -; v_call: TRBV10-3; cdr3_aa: CAISDPFAGLTDTQYF
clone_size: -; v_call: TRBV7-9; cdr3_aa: CASSLSYGYTF
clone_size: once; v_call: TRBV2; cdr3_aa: CASSRDRTTNTGELFF
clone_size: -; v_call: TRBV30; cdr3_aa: CAWKGQISTKGQYF
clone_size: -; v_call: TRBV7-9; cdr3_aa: CASSSRDRGPNTEAFF
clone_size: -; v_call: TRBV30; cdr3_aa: CAWSAGGAGGYTF
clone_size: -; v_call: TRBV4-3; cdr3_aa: CASSRGQGRNEQFF
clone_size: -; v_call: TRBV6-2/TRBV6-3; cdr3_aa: CASSYSLLGETQYF
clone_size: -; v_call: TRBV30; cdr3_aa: CAWGRDSNQPQHF
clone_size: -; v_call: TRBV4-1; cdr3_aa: CASSQAIEQATNEKLFF
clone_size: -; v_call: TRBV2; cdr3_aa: CASSFTGKQYEQYF
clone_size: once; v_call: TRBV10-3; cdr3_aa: CAISGGQGVDTEAFF
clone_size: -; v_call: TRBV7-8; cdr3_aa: CASSLLDRGDGYTF
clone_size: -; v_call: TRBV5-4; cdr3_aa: CASSLVGRGRPNEKLFF
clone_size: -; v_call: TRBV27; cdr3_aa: CASSLRQGNEKLFF
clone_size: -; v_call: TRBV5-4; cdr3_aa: CASSLVPARSYEQYF
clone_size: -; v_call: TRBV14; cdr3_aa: CASSYGRTSYEQYF
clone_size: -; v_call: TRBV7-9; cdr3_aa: CASTQSGTPQDREAFF
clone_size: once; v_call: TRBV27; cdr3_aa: CASGPGGYEQYF
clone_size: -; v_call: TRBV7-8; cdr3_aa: CASSYLRGQNTEAFF
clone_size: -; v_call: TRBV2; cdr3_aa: CASSEGRGLWSTEAFF
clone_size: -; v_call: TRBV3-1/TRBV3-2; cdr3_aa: CASSRGGTSGMGTQYF
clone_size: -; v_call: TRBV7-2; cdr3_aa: CASSPGTGGTPLHF
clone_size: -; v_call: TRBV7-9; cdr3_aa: CASSLYTGEIGDTQYF
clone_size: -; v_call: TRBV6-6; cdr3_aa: CASSSLYGYTF
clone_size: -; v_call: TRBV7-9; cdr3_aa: CASSSSDRARRDTQYF
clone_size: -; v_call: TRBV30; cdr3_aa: CACQQGDSNQPQHF
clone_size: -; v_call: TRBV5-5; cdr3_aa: CATKTGTGWDEQFF
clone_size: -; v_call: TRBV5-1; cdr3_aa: CASSFQSSYNEQFF
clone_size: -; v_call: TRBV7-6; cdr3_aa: CASSLVKGKGSVGYTF
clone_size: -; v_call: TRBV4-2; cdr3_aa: CASSQDRSSYGYTF
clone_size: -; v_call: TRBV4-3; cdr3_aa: CASSQSEYSEQFF
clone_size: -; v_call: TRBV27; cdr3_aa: CASSLKNNYGYTF
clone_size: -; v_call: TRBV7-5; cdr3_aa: CVRSPRTGFGANVLTF